These 19 T cell receptor beta chains were sequenced from one sample in a study of Ad26.COV2.S vaccination and SARS-CoV-2 variants. Treatment reported: 15 to 20 received Ad26.COV2.S at low or high dose, single or two shots; 5 received placebo; per-sample allocation not given. Sampling was performed 63 days after the first vaccine or placebo injection. This table comes from immunoSEQ multiplex PCR, and its TCRdb copy is limited to in-frame clones, with some not included. The sample includes some 640,000 clones, roughly nine tenths of them seen just once. Specimen: peripheral blood, collected in a trial of Ad26.COV2.S vaccine versus placebo. The source is a person aged 18-60 years who received the Ad26.COV2.S COVID-19 vaccine or a placebo.

The chain's CDR3 is CASSYRQDHYEQYF. The CDR3 nucleotides are TGTGCCAGCAGTTATAGACAGGACCACTACGAGCAGTACTTC. This chain uses TRBV6-5 with TRBJ2-7; TRBD1 might be the D (6 bases). The V end lost 3 bases, the J end lost 3 bases, and 12 bases lay between the germline ends. This CDR3 contains 14 residues. Germline CDR1 reads MNHEY; CDR2 reads SVGAGI.

The J gene is TRBJ2-1, the V gene TRBV7-9; 14 bases align to TRBD2. CDR1 is SEHNR and CDR2 is FQNEAQ in the germline V gene (reference sequence). With V trimmed by 5 bases and J by 0 bases, 12 bases remained unmatched. This CDR3 spans 20 amino acids. CDR3 protein: CASSTSRTSGGISSYNEQFF. The CDR3 bases are TGTGCCAGCAGCACCTCTAGGACTAGCGGGGGGATAAGCTCCTACAATGAGCAGTTCTTC.

V is TRBV7-2 and J is TRBJ2-5, with 9 bases fitting TRBD2. The CDR3 runs 13 residues. Germline CDR1 reads SGHTA; CDR2 reads FQGNSA. The V gene end was trimmed by 5 bases and the J gene end by 4 bases; junction bases not matched to a gene: 2. The CDR3 reads CASSRGGVETQYF. The CDR3, as DNA: TGTGCCAGCAGCCGCGGGGGGGTAGAGACCCAGTACTTC.

This chain uses TRBV7-9 with TRBJ1-3; D gene unclear. The germline V gene has CDR1 SEHNR and CDR2 FQNEAQ (reference sequence). The CDR3 covers 14 residues. The V end lost 7 bases, the J end lost 10 bases, and 20 bases lay between the germline ends. CDR3 region: CASTIGVSSSTIYF. In nucleotides, the CDR3 is TGTGCCAGCACGATAGGAGTCAGTTCCTCGACCATATATTTT.

Here the CDR3 reads CASSAINSRDTQYF. CDR3 nucleotide sequence: TGTGCCAGCAGCGCCATTAACTCCCGGGATACGCAGTATTTT. The chain carries TRBV7-6 and TRBJ2-3; the D is unclear. CDR1 and CDR2 from the germline V gene are SGHVS and FNYEAQ. The CDR3 loop spans 14 amino acids. Trimming removed 5 bases from V and 6 bases from J, with 15 bases in between.

The chain carries TRBV7-3 and TRBJ2-5; D possibly corresponds to TRBD2 (5 bases). Trimming stripped 3 bases from V and 7 bases from J, with 9 bases between. The CDR3 totals 12 residues. The germline V gene has CDR1 SGHTA and CDR2 FQGTGA. CDR3 loop: CASSFAGGTQYF. CDR3 nucleotide sequence: TGTGCCAGCAGCTTCGCGGGTGGGACCCAGTACTTC. The whole variable domain, remainder taken from reference TRBV7-3 and TRBJ2-5, is GAGVSQTPSNKVTEKGKYVELRCDPISGHTALYWYRQSLGQGPEFLIYFQGTGAADDSGLPNDRFFAVRPEGSVSTLKIQRTERGDSAVYLCASSFAGGTQYFGPGTRLLVL.

A word on this clone: The sample holds other DNA sequences that translate to the same CDR3. The rearrangement uses TRBV7-8 and TRBJ2-1, with 10 bases aligning to TRBD2. With V trimmed by 1 base and J by 4 bases, 4 bases remained unmatched. Germline V gene sequence: CDR1 SGHVS, CDR2 FQNEAQ. The CDR3 totals 16 residues. This CDR3 reads CASSLGTSGAYNEQFF. CDR3 coding DNA: TGTGCCAGCAGCTTAGGGACTAGCGGAGCTTACAATGAGCAGTTCTTC.

The chain is built from TRBV12-3 or TRBV12-4 and TRBJ2-5; no definite D call. Trimming shortened V by 6 bases and J by 6 bases, and 11 bases separated the two germline ends. This CDR3 is built from 12 residues. CDR3 in DNA: TGTGCCAGCAGCAATTCAAGAAAGACCCAGTACTTC. As protein: CASSNSRKTQYF.

The CDR3 here is CASSLRGLQDTQYF. The DNA for the CDR3 is TGTGCCAGCAGCCTGAGGGGTTTGCAAGATACGCAGTATTTT. The chain combines TRBV5-6 with TRBJ2-3; tentatively, D is TRBD1 or TRBD2 (5 bases each). The CDR3 extends over 14 amino acids. The germline V gene encodes CDR1 SGHDT and CDR2 YYEEEE. The V end was cut by 4 bases, the J end by 5 bases, with 14 bases between. The full variable domain, completed using reference TRBV5-6 and TRBJ2-3, is DAGVTQSPTHLIKTRGQQVTLRCSPKSGHDTVSWYQQALGQGPQFIFQYYEEEERQRGNFPDRFSGHQFPNYSSELNVNALLLGDSALYLCASSLRGLQDTQYFGPGTRLTVL.

This chain uses TRBV29-1 with TRBJ2-1, with D possibly TRBD1 on 5 matching bases. CDR3 size: 15 residues. V lost 3 bases, J lost 0 bases, and 12 bases lay in between. CDR1 is SQVTM, CDR2 ANQGSEA, per germline. CDR3 in DNA: TGCAGCGTTGACAAGGGGCAGGTCTCCTACAATGAGCAGTTCTTC. The encoded protein is CSVDKGQVSYNEQFF.

Comments on this clone: Other DNA sequences in the sample encode the same CDR3. The chain combines TRBV5-6 with TRBJ2-7; possibly TRBD1 for D (5 bases). V lost 4 bases to trimming and J lost 3 bases, with 8 bases between them. The CDR3 totals 12 residues. Germline CDR1 is SGHDT and CDR2 is YYEEEE. The CDR3 is CASSRDSYEQYF. The CDR3 coding sequence is TGTGCCAGCAGCCGAGACAGCTACGAGCAGTACTTC.

V and J are TRBV7-3 and TRBJ2-5; D is unresolved. CDR3 length equals 10 residues. Trimming left V 10 bases short and J 5 bases short, with 8 bases between. CDR1 and CDR2 (germline): SGHTA, FQGTGA. As DNA, the CDR3 is TGTGCCACCGATCGGGAGACCCAGTACTTC. It codes for CATDRETQYF.

The genes are TRBV5-6 and TRBJ1-3, with unresolved D. The CDR3 length is 14 residues. V lost 4 bases, J lost 4 bases, and 12 bases lay in between. The germline V gene has CDR1 SGHDT and CDR2 YYEEEE. CDR3 DNA: TGTGCCAGCAGCAGAGGAGGGCTGGGAAACACCATATATTTT. It specifies CASSRGGLGNTIYF.

This clone was counted a single time. CDR3 nucleotide sequence: TGCGCCAGCAGTCCATCGGGTGCCGACAACTATGGCTACACCTTC. This encodes CASSPSGADNYGYTF. The J gene is TRBJ1-2, the V gene TRBV23-1, with no clear D. TRBV23-1 is noted as an ORF with a role that remains uncertain. The CDR3 is 15 residues long. The germline V and J ends were trimmed by 4 bases and 2 bases, with 14 bases remaining between them.

The rearrangement links TRBV2 to TRBJ2-5; D uncertain. Germline CDR1 SNHLY, CDR2 FYNNEI. The CDR3 has 14 residues. V dropped 4 bases and J dropped 1 base, with 10 bases sitting between them. CDR3 sequence (DNA): TGTGCCAGCAGTGTGGCCACCCCCCAAGAGACCCAGTACTTC. Its protein product is CASSVATPQETQYF.

The V and J genes are TRBV11-2 and TRBJ1-2, with 7 bases matching TRBD1. The CDR3 consists of 14 residues. After removal of 3 bases from V and 3 bases from J, the junction contained 4 bases not matched to a gene. CDR1 is SGHAT and CDR2 is FQNNGV in the germline V gene. The DNA for the CDR3 is TGTGCCAGCAGCTTCCCACAGGGGTACTATGGCTACACCTTC. Translated, it gives CASSFPQGYYGYTF.

The J gene is TRBJ2-7, the V gene TRBV7-9; 9 bases agree with TRBD1. V shed 3 bases and J 3 bases; nucleotides not matched to a gene: 9. The CDR3 totals 16 residues. Germline CDR1 and CDR2: SEHNR and FQNEAQ (reference sequence). CDR3 DNA: TGTGCCAGCAGCTTCGGCCCCGGGACAGGGTACTACGAGCAGTACTTC. Protein sequence: CASSFGPGTGYYEQYF.

This clone was seen only a few times. The V gene is TRBV3-1 (or the pseudogene TRBV3-2), the J gene TRBJ2-2; a weak D match, TRBD1 (5 bases). Trimming removed 5 bases at V and 7 bases at J, with 17 bases between. The CDR3 is 15 amino acids. Germline lookup yields CDR1 LGHDT and CDR2 YNNKEL (reference sequence). The CDR3 region has the DNA TGTGCCAGCAGCGCTCCCCCAGGGCTCGGCGGGGAGCTGTTTTTT. Encoded protein: CASSAPPGLGGELFF.

The rearrangement joins TRBV6-4 to TRBJ2-2; unclear D gene. V lost 0 bases and J 5 bases, leaving 7 bases between the germline ends. The CDR3 consists of 14 residues. CDR1 is MRHNA, CDR2 SNTAGT, per germline. CDR3 in DNA: TGTGCCAGCAGTGACTCCCCGGGTACCGGGGAGCTGTTTTTT. Translation gives CASSDSPGTGELFF.